The TCR beta chain described here comes from a study of blood T cells in healthy people across ages. Study results and caveats: Strong correlation linked observed beta diversity and percent naive T cells.

Next came a second PCR, run for about 7 to 12 cycles, which used a sample-barcoded 5' primer along with a J-beta primer mix. TCRdb recomputed calls from the 5' RACE reads with MiXCR, one row per CDR3 protein. The sample lists 590,000 or so distinct CDR3 sequences; about 30% were seen once. Germline CDR1 reads SQVTM; CDR2 reads ANQGSEA. The V segment lost 7 bases and the J segment 0 bases; nucleotides outside the gene matches: 3. The CDR3 is made up of 13 amino acids. The table lists this clonotype with many counts. Its antigen is as yet unknown. This receptor was identified in a woman aged 80 or over in good health. Sequencing was performed on blood. This chain connects TRBV29-1 to TRBJ2-7, with 10 bases lining up with TRBD1. CDR3 amino acids: CSARTGGSYEQYF. In DNA, the CDR3 is TGCAGCGCCCGGACAGGGGGCTCCTACGAGCAGTACTTC.